One sample yielded the 8 T cell receptor beta chains listed below, sequenced in a study of monozygotic twins with inflammatory bowel disease. TCRdb reanalyzed the 5' RACE reads and collapses them to one entry per CDR3 protein, without DNA. This table holds approximately 400,000 distinct CDR3 sequences. The sequenced sample was blood. The receptors stem from a human donor with ulcerative colitis or Crohn's disease, or a healthy co-twin of an affected twin (not recorded which).

The chain is built from TRBV5-5 and TRBJ2-7; TCRdb outputs TRBD1, but without DNA this stays unchecked. The germline gives CDR1 SGHKS, CDR2 YYEKEE (reference sequence). CDR3 length: 13 amino acids. The CDR3 reads CASSNRQGYEQYF.

This sequence joins TRBV7-9 and TRBJ2-5. The germline CDR1 and CDR2 sequences are SEHNR and FQNEAQ (reference sequence). CDR3 length: 13 amino acids. CDR3 protein: CASSPTGQETQYF.

CDR3 protein: CASSFGDMNTEAFF. J is TRBJ1-1 and V is TRBV5-1. Germline assignment: CDR1 SGHRS and CDR2 YFSETQ. The CDR3 runs to 14 residues.

The rearrangement links TRBV10-3 to TRBJ2-7; TCRdb gives TRBD1 as the D gene, but with no DNA this cannot be confirmed. Germline lookup yields CDR1 ENHRY and CDR2 SYGVKD. The CDR3 is 13 residues long. CDR3 protein: CAITPGSGDEQYF.

V and J are TRBV20-1 and TRBJ2-5; the D call of TRBD2 rests on TCRdb alone, since no DNA is present to check it. In germline, CDR1 is DFQATT, CDR2 SNEGSKA (reference sequence). The length of the CDR3 is 14 residues. The CDR3 here is CSASGGGRTETQYF.

CDR3: CASSLGGPPYEQYF. This chain joins TRBV27 and TRBJ2-7; checking the TCRdb D call of TRBD1 is not possible without DNA. The CDR3 contains 14 residues. Germline CDR1 reads MNHEY; CDR2 reads SMNVEV (reference sequence).

This chain connects TRBV5-1 to TRBJ2-7. CDR3 length: 14 amino acids. Germline CDR1 reads SGHRS; CDR2 reads YFSETQ. The CDR3 spells CASSFGFQEIEQYF. The complete variable domain, with remaining parts taken from reference TRBV5-1 and TRBJ2-7, reads KAGVTQTPRYLIKTRGQQVTLSCSPISGHRSVSWYQQTPGQGLQFLFEYFSETQRNKGNFPGRFSGRQFSNSRSEMNVSTLELGDSALYLCASSFGFQEIEQYFGPGTRLTVT.

The chain links TRBV11-3 to TRBJ2-1; TCRdb's D call, TRBD1, is unchecked because there is no DNA. Per germline, CDR1 SGHNT and CDR2 YENEEA. This CDR3 is 15 amino acids long. The CDR3 loop reads CASSLASGVGVEQFF.